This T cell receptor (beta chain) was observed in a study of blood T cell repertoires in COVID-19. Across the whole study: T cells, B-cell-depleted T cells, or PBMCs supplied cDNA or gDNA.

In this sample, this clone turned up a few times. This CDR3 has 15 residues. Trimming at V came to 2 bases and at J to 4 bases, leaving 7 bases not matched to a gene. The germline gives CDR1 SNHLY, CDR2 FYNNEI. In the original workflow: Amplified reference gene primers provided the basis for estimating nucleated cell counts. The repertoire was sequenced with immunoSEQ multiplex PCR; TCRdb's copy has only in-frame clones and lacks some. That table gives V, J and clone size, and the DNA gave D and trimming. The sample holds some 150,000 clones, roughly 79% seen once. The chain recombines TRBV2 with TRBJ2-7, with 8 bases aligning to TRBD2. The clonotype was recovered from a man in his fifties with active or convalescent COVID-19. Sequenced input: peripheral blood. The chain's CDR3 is CASSESGRVDYEQYF. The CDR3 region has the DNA TGTGCCAGCAGTGAATCCGGGAGGGTGGATTACGAGCAGTACTTC.